This T cell receptor (beta chain) was sequenced during a study of patients with pleural tuberculosis. This CDR3 is built from 15 residues. Germline V gene lookup returns CDR1 LGHNA and CDR2 YSLEER. TCRdb re-called the reads with MiXCR, one entry per CDR3 protein. The profile shows under 30,000 distinct CDR3 sequences, 18% of them singletons. Notes on this clonotype: Being one base from a much bigger clone, this may be a read error.

V gene TRBV4-3 combines with J gene TRBJ2-1, with D tentatively TRBD2 (6 bases). The receptor was isolated from a human donor with pleural tuberculosis. Sequencing was done on a sample of peripheral blood. This CDR3 reads CACSQGLSESNEQFF. In nucleotides, the CDR3 is TGCGCCTGCAGCCAAGGACTATCGGAGAGTAATGAGCAGTTCTTC.